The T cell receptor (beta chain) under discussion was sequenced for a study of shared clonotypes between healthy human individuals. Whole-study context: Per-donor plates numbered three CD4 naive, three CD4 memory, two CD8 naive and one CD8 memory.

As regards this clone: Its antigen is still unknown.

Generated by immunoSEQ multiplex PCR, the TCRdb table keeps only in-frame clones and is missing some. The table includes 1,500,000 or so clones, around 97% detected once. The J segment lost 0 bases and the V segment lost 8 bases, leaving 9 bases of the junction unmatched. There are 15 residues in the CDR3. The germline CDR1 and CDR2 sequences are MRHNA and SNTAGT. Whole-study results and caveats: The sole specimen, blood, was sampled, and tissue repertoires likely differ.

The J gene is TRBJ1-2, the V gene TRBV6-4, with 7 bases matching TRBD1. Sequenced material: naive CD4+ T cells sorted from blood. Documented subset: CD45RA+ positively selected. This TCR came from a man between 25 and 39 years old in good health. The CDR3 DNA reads TGTGCCAGCCGCCACCGGGACAGCGCTAACTATGGCTACACCTTC. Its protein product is CASRHRDSANYGYTF.